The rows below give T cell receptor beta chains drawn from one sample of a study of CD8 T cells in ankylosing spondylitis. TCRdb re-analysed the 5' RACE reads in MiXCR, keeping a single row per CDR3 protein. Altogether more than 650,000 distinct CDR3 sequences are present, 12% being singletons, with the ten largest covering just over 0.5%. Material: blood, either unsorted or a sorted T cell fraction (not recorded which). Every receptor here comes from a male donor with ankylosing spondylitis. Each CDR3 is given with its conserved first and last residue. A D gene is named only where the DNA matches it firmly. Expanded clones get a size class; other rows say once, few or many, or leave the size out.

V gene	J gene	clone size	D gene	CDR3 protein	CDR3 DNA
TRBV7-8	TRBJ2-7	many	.	CASSPRFVTYEQYF	TGTGCCAGCAGCCCCAGGTTCGTTACCTACGAGCAGTACTTC
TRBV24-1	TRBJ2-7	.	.	CATGQNYEQYF	TGTGCCACCGGGCAGAACTACGAGCAGTACTTC
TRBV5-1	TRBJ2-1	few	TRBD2	CASSPGPGGGNEQFF	TGCGCCAGCAGTCCTGGCCCCGGGGGGGGCAATGAGCAGTTCTTC
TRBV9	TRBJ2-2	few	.	CASSVDGRLNTGELFF	TGTGCCAGCAGCGTAGACGGCAGACTGAACACCGGGGAGCTGTTTTTT
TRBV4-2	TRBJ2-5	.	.	CASSQGSEVAGLAETQYF	TGTGCCAGCAGCCAAGGATCGGAAGTCGCGGGATTAGCGGAGACCCAGTACTTC
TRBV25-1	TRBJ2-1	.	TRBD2	CASSVAGAVYNEQFF	TGTGCCAGCAGCGTAGCGGGAGCCGTCTACAATGAGCAGTTCTTC
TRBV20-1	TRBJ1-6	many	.	CSAKGEGNSPLHF	TGCAGTGCTAAAGGGGAAGGTAATTCACCCCTCCACTTT
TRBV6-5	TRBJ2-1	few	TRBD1	CASSYRTGFEQFF	TGTGCCAGCAGTTACCGGACAGGGTTTGAGCAGTTCTTC
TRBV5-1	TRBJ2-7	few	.	CASSFQSTAYEQYF	TGCGCCAGCAGCTTCCAATCGACGGCCTACGAGCAGTACTTC
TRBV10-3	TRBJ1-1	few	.	CAISEQSNTEAFF	TGTGCCATCAGTGAGCAGAGTAACACTGAAGCTTTCTTT
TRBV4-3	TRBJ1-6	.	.	CASSQHGENSPLHF	TGCGCCAGCAGCCAACACGGTGAGAATTCACCCCTCCACTTT
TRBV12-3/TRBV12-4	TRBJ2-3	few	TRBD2	CASSSFVRLAADTQYF	TGTGCCAGCAGCTCCTTCGTTAGACTAGCAGCAGATACGCAGTATTTT
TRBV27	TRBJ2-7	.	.	CASSLTFWQEQYF	TGTGCCAGCAGTTTGACTTTCTGGCAGGAGCAGTACTTC
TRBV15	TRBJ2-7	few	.	CATSRDAGAGEQYF	TGTGCCACCAGCAGAGATGCGGGGGCTGGGGAGCAGTACTTC
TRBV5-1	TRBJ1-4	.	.	CASSLDGGDEKLFF	TGCGCCAGCAGCTTGGACGGGGGGGATGAAAAACTGTTTTTT
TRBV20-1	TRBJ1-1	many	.	CSARYLTGEAFF	TGCAGTGCTAGATATTTGACAGGTGAAGCTTTCTTT
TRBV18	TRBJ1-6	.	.	CASSLRNIHGDNSPLHF	TGTGCCAGCTCCCTCCGGAACATCCATGGGGATAATTCACCCCTCCACTTT
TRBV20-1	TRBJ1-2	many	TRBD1	CSARRRTGDNGYTF	TGCAGTGCTAGAAGAAGGACAGGAGACAATGGCTACACCTTC
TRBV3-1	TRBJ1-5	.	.	CASSYGGEVQPQHF	TGTGCCAGCAGTTACGGGGGGGAGGTTCAGCCCCAGCATTTT
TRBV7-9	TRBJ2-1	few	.	CASSATPGATEFSNEQFF	TGTGCCAGCAGCGCGACACCAGGGGCCACCGAATTTTCCAATGAGCAGTTCTTC
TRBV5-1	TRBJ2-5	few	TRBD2	CASSLGQDSGDQETQYF	TGCGCCAGCAGCTTGGGGCAGGATAGCGGGGACCAAGAGACCCAGTACTTC
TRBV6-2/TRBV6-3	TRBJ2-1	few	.	CASTPRGNEQFF	TGTGCCAGCACTCCGAGGGGCAATGAGCAGTTCTTC
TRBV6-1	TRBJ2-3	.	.	CASSRRETGIVTTDTQYF	TGTGCCAGCAGCCGCCGCGAGACGGGGATAGTTACCACAGATACGCAGTATTTT
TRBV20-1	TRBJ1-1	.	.	CSARTRKNTEAFF	TGCAGTGCTAGAACTCGGAAGAACACTGAAGCTTTCTTT
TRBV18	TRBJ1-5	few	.	CASRPGVNQPQHF	TGTGCCAGCCGACCAGGGGTCAATCAGCCCCAGCATTTT
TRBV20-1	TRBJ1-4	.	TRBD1	CSAPNPTGSSEKLFF	TGCAGTGCCCCTAACCCGACAGGGTCAAGTGAAAAACTGTTTTTT
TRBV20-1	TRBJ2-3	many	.	CSAEGGRATDTQYF	TGCAGCGCCGAAGGGGGGAGGGCGACAGATACGCAGTATTTT
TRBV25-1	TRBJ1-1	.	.	CASSDRYQNRNTEAFF	TGTGCCAGCAGTGACAGGTACCAGAACAGGAACACTGAAGCTTTCTTT
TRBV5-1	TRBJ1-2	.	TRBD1	CASSLGGGADYGYTF	TGCGCCAGCAGCTTGGGAGGGGGCGCGGACTATGGCTACACCTTC
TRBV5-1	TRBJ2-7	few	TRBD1	CASSRGGTGGSEQYF	TGCGCCAGCAGCCGGGGCGGGACAGGGGGAAGCGAGCAGTACTTC
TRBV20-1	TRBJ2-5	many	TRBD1	CSARDDRGMGETQYF	TGCAGTGCCCGGGACGACAGGGGTATGGGAGAGACCCAGTACTTC
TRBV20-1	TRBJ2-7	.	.	CSASGGVPRIDYEQYF	TGCAGTGCTAGCGGCGGGGTCCCCCGAATAGACTACGAGCAGTACTTC
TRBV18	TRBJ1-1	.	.	CASSTTTGLNTEAFF	TGTGCCAGCTCAACCACGACAGGTCTGAACACTGAAGCTTTCTTT
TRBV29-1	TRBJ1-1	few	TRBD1	CSVALTRQGWNTEAFF	TGCAGCGTCGCCCTTACCCGACAGGGCTGGAACACTGAAGCTTTCTTT
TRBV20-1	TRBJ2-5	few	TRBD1	CSARGGTGIQETQYF	TGCAGTGCTAGAGGTGGGACAGGGATACAAGAGACCCAGTACTTC
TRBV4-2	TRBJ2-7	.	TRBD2	CASSQEVSGSYEQYF	TGTGCCAGCAGCCAAGAGGTTAGCGGGAGTTACGAGCAGTACTTC
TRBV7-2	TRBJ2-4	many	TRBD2	CASSLARTTSGIQYF	TGTGCCAGCAGCTTAGCTCGTACGACTAGCGGGATTCAGTACTTC
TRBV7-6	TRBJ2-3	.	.	CASSLRVEGGGADTQYF	TGTGCCAGCAGCCTCAGGGTGGAAGGCGGAGGGGCAGATACGCAGTATTTT
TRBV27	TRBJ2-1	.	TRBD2	CASSFGRSYNEQFF	TGTGCCAGCAGTTTCGGGAGGTCCTACAATGAGCAGTTCTTC
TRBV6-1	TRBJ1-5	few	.	CASSGRDKGRPLNQPQHF	TGTGCCAGCAGTGGGCGGGACAAAGGTCGACCCCTCAATCAGCCCCAGCATTTT
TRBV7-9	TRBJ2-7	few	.	CASSGPRGVSYEQYF	TGTGCCAGCAGCGGTCCCCGAGGGGTCTCCTACGAGCAGTACTTC
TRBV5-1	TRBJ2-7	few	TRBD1	CASSLEGTGFDEQYF	TGCGCCAGCAGCTTGGAAGGGACAGGGTTCGACGAGCAGTACTTC
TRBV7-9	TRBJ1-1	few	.	CATREGETEAFF	TGTGCTACCCGGGAGGGAGAGACTGAAGCTTTCTTT
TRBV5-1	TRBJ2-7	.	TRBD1	CASSWRDRVDFSYEQYF	TGCGCCAGCAGCTGGAGGGACAGGGTGGATTTCTCCTACGAGCAGTACTTC